The present TCR beta chain was sequenced within a study of beta chain features in type 1 diabetes. One heparinised draw, averaging about 116 mL, was taken per donor. Cells sorted by CD45RO/CCR7/CD25/CD127/CD95/CD27 comprised CD4+ naive, central memory, regulatory and stem cell-like memory cells. Each sorted fraction was over 95% pure. Findings and caveats of the study: For type 1 diabetes patients, VDJ junctions showed fewer insertions and more deletions. A moderate, significant TCRB CDR3 shortening appeared in type 1 diabetes across four CD4+ subsets.

Trimming cost V 6 bases and J 11 bases, with 16 bases left between them. Per the germline V gene, CDR1 is LNHDA and CDR2 is SQIVND (reference sequence). The CDR3 length is 12 residues. Isolated RNA was reverse transcribed in full, so expressed TCRB transcripts were sequenced. Assay used: immunoSEQ multiplex PCR; TCRdb lists only in-frame clones, some missing. The sample holds 120,000 to 150,000 clones, around 13% seen once. A note on this clone: The antigen is unknown.

Sample: central memory CD4+ T cells from blood. The chain carries TRBV19 and TRBJ1-2; D perhaps matches TRBD1 (5 bases). The TCR sequence derives from a man between 18 and 29 years old with type 1 diabetes. CDR3 nucleotide sequence: TGTGCCAGTAGGTCAAGTGTATGGGGGTACACCTTC. It encodes CASRSSVWGYTF.